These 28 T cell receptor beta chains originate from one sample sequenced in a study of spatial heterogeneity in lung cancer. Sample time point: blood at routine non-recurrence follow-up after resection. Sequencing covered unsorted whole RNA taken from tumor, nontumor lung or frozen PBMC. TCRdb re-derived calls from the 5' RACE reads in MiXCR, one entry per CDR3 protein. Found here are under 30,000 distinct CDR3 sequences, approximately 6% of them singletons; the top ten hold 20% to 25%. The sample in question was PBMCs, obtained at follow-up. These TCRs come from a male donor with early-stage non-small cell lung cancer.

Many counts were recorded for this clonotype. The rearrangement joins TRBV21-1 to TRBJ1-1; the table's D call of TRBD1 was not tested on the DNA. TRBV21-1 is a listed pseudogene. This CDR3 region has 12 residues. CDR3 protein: CASSSGQFEAFF. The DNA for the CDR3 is TGTGCCAGCAGCAGCGGACAGTTCGAAGCTTTCTTT.

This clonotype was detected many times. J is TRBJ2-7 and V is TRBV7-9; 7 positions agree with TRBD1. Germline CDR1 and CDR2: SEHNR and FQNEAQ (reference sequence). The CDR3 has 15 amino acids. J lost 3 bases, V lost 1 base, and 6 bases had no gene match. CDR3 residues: CASSLVGGAGYEQYF. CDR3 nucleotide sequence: TGTGCCAGCAGCTTAGTAGGGGGCGCTGGCTACGAGCAGTACTTC.

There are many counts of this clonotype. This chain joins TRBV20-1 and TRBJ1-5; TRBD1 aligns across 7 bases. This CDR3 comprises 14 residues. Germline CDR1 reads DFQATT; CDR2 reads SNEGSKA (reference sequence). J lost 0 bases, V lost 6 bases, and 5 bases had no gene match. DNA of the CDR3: TGCAGTGCAAAAGACAGGGATAGCAATCAGCCCCAGCATTTT. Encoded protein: CSAKDRDSNQPQHF.

The CDR3 loop is CASSLQRGGQETQYF. CDR3 bases: TGTGCCAGCAGCTTGCAGCGGGGGGGACAAGAGACCCAGTACTTC. The chain joins TRBV7-2 to TRBJ2-5; 10 bases fit TRBD2. The CDR3 totals 15 residues. Germline CDR1 is SGHTA and CDR2 is FQGNSA. V trimming: 3 bases; J trimming: 2 bases; junction bases outside the gene matches: 3.

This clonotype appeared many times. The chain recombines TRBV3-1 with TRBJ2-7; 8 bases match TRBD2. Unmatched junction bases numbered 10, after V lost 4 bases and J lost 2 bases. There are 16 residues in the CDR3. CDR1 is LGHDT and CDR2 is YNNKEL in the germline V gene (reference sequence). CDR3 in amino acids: CASSPKLAVLTYEQYF. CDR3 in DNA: TGTGCCAGCAGCCCCAAACTAGCGGTACTCACCTACGAGCAGTACTTC.

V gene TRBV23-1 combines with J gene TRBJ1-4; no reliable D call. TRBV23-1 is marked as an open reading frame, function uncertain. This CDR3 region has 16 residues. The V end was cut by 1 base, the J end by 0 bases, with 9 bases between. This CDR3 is CASSQYPGATNEKLFF. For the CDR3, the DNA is TGCGCCAGCAGTCAATATCCCGGCGCAACTAATGAAAAACTGTTTTTT.

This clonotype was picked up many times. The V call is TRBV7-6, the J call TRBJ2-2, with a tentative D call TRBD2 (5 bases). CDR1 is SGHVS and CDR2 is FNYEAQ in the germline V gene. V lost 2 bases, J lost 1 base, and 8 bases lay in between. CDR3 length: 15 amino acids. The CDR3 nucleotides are TGTGCCAGCAGCTTATACGGGATGAACACCGGGGAGCTGTTTTTT. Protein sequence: CASSLYGMNTGELFF.

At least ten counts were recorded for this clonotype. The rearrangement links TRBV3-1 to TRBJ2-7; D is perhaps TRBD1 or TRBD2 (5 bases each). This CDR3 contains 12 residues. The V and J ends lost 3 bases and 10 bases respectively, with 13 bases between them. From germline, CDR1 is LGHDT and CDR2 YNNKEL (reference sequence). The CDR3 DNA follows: TGTGCCAGCAGCCATGAACCGGGACCACAGTACTTC. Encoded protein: CASSHEPGPQYF.

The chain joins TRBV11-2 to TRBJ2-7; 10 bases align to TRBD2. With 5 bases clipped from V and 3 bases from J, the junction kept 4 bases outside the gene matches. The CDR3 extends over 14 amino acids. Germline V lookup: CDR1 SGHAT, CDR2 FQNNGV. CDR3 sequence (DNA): TGTGCCAGCAGCCGCTCTAGCGGGAGCTACGAGCAGTACGTC. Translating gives CASSRSSGSYEQYV.

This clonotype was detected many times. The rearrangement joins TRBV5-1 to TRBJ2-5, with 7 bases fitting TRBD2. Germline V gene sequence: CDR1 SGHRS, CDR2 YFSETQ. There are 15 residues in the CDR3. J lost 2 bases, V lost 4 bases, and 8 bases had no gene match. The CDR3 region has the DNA TGCGCCAGCAGCAACCGGGACTACGCACAAGAGACCCAGTACTTC. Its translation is CASSNRDYAQETQYF.

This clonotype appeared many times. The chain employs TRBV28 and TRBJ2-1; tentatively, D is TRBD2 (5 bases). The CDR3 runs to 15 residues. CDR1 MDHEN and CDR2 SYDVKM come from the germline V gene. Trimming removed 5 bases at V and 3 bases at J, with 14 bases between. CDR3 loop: CASSAARRLYNEQFF. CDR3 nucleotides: TGTGCCAGCAGTGCAGCCAGGAGGCTCTACAATGAGCAGTTCTTC.

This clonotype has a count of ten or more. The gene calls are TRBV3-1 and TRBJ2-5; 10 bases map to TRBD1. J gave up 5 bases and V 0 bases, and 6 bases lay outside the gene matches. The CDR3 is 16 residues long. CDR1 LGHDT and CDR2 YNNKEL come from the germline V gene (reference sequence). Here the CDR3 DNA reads TGTGCCAGCAGCCAAGATGGGACAGGGGCGATCGAGACCCAGTACTTC. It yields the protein CASSQDGTGAIETQYF.

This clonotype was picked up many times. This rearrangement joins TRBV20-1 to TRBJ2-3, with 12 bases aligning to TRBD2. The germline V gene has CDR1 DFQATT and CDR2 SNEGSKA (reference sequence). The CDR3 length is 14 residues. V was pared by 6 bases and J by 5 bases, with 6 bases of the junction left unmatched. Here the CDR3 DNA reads TGCAGTGCCTCTAGCGGGAGGGCCGGAGATACGCAGTATTTT. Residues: CSASSGRAGDTQYF.

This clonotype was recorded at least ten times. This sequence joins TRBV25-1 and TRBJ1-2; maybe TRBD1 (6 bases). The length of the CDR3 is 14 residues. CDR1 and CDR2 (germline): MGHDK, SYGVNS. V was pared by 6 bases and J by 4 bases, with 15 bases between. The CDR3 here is CASSGTGYSYGYTF. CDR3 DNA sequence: TGTGCCAGCAGCGGAACAGGGTACAGCTATGGCTACACCTTC.

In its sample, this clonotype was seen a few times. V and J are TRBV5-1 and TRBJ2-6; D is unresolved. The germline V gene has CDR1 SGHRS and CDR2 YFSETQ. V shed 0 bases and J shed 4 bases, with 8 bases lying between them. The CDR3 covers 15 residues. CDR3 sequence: CASSLGETGANVLTF. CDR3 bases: TGCGCCAGCAGCTTGGGGGAAACCGGGGCCAACGTCCTGACTTTC.

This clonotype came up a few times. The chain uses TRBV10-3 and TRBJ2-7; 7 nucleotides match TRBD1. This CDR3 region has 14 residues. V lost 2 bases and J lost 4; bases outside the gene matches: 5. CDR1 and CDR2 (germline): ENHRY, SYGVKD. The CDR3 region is CAISETGEPYEQYF. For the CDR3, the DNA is TGTGCCATCAGTGAGACAGGGGAGCCATACGAGCAGTACTTC.

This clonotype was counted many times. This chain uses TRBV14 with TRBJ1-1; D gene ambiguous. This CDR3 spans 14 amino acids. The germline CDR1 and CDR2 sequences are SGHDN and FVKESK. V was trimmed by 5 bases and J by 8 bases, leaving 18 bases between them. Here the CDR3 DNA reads TGTGCCAGCAGCTCCCGATCGAGGGCGACGGAAGCTTTCTTT. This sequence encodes CASSSRSRATEAFF.

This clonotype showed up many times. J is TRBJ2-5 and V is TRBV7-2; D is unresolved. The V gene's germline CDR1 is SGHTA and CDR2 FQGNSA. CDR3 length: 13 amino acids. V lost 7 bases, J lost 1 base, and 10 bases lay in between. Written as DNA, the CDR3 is TGTGCCAGCAACACGCCTCCCCAAGAGACCCAGTACTTC. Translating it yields CASNTPPQETQYF. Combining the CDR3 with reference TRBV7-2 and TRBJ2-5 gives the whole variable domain GAGVSQSPSNKVTEKGKDVELRCDPISGHTALYWYRQSLGQGLEFLIYFQGNSAPDKSGLPSDRFSAERTGGSVSTLTIQRTQQEDSAVYLCASNTPPQETQYFGPGTRLLVL.

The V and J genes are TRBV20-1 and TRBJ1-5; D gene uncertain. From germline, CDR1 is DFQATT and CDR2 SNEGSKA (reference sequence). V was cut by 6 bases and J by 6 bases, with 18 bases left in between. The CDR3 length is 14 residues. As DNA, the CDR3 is TGCAGTGCGAGAACACCTCGGGGAAGTCAGCCCCAGCATTTT. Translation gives CSARTPRGSQPQHF.

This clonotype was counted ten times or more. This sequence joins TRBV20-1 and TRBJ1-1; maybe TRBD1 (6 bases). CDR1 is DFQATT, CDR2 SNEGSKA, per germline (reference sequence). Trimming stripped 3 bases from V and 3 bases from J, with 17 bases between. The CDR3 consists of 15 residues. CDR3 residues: CSASNSGGSDTEAFF. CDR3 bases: TGCAGTGCTAGTAATTCGGGGGGCTCGGACACTGAAGCTTTCTTT.

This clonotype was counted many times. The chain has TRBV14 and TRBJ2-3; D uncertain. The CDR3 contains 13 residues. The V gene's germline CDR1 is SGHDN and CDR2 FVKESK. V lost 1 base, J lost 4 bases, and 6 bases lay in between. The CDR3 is CASSQGLADTQYF. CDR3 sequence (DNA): TGTGCCAGCAGCCAAGGTCTTGCAGATACGCAGTATTTT.

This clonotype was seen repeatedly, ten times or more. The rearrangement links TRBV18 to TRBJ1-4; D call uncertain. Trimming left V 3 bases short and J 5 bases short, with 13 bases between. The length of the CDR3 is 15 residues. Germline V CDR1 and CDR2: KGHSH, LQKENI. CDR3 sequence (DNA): TGTGCCAGCTCACCCCCGTCTCTTCGGAATGAAAAACTGTTTTTT. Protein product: CASSPPSLRNEKLFF.

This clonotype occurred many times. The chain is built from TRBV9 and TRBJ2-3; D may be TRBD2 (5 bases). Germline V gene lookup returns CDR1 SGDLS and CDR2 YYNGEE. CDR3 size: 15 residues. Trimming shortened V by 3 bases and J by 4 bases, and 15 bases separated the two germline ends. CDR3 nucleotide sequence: TGTGCCAGCAGCGCTGGGAGCAAATGGTCAGATACGCAGTATTTT. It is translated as CASSAGSKWSDTQYF.

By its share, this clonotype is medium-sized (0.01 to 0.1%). The CDR3 loop reads CASSPTEAGVYEQYF. CDR3 nucleotide sequence: TGTGCCAGCAGCCCGACCGAAGCAGGGGTCTACGAGCAGTACTTC. The rearrangement links TRBV27 to TRBJ2-7, with a possible D match to TRBD1 (6 bases). The length of the CDR3 is 15 residues. Germline assignment: CDR1 MNHEY and CDR2 SMNVEV (reference sequence). Trimming removed 6 bases at V and 3 bases at J, with 18 bases between.

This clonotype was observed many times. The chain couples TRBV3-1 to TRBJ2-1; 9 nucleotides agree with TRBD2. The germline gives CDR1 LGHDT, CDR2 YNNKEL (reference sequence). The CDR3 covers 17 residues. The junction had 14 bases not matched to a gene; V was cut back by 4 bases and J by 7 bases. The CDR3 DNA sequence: TGTGCCAGCAGCCTGGAGGGACTAGCTCACCTGGGGAATGAGCAGTTCTTC. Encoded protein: CASSLEGLAHLGNEQFF.

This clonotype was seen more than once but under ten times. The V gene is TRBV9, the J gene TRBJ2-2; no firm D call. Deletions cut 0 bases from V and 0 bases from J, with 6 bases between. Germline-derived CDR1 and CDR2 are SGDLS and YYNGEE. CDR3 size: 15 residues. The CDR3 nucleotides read TGTGCCAGCAGCGTAGCTCCCTCGAACACCGGGGAGCTGTTTTTT. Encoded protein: CASSVAPSNTGELFF.

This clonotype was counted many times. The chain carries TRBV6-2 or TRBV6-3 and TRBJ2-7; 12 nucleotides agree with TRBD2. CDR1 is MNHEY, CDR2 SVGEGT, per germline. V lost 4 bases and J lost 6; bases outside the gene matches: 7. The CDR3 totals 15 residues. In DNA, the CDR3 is TGTGCCAGCAGTTTACTAGCGGGGGGCCTCTCCGAGCAGTACTTC. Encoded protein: CASSLLAGGLSEQYF.

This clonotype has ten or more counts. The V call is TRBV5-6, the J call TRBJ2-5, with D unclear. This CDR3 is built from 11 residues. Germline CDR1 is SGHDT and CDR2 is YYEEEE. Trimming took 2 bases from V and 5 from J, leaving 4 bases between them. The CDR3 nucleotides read TGTGCCAGCAGCTTTGTTGAGACCCAGTACTTC. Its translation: CASSFVETQYF.